This T cell receptor beta chain was recovered during a study of somatic mutations in cytotoxic T cells in rheumatoid arthritis. The study, taken as a whole, reports: For about an eighth of the 65 patients, a single CD8+ clone accounted for more than 20% of CD8+ cells. Statistically, CD8+ T-cell clonality was not significantly distinct between individuals with rheumatoid arthritis and age-matched healthy controls.

Per the original data handling: Matches were rare between published virus-specific TCRB sequences and patient CD8+ clones exceeding 1%. Assay: immunoSEQ multiplex PCR; the TCRdb copy retains only in-frame clones and omits some. V, J and clone size are those of that table, while D and trimming were read from the DNA. The table has 15,000 to 20,000 clones, more than 75% seen once. The CDR3 length is 19 residues. J was trimmed by 2 bases and V by 6 bases; bases with no gene match: 11. The germline V gene encodes CDR1 PRHDT and CDR2 FYEKMQ (reference sequence). Concerning this clone: Its antigen remains unidentified.

The rearrangement joins TRBV13 to TRBJ2-4, with TRBD2 matching 15 bases. The receptor's source is an adult with rheumatoid arthritis. Sequencing used CD8+ T cells sorted from blood. Here the CDR3 reads CASSRRGLAGGGSKNIQYF. In nucleotides, the CDR3 is TGTGCCAGCAGTCGGCGGGGACTAGCGGGAGGCGGATCCAAAAACATTCAGTACTTC.